This T cell receptor (beta chain) came from a study of T cell changes during pregnancy in multiple sclerosis. TCRdb's table, derived via immunoSEQ multiplex PCR, lists solely in-frame clones and lacks some. Here the sample spans about 44,000 clones, roughly 89% being singletons. The CDR3 covers 17 residues. Germline-derived CDR1 and CDR2 are LNHDA and SQIVND (reference sequence). V shed 5 bases and J 8 bases; nucleotides not matched to a gene: 15. Sample: CD4+ T cells from peripheral blood mononuclear cells, taken in the first trimester of pregnancy. This receptor was obtained from a female donor with multiple sclerosis, enrolled in a pregnancy study. The chain links TRBV19 to TRBJ2-2; 9 nucleotides align to TRBD2. CDR3 sequence: CASSFPSSGALGGELFF. DNA for the CDR3: TGTGCCAGTAGTTTCCCCTCTAGCGGGGCCTTAGGTGGGGAGCTGTTTTTT.